These 23 T cell receptor beta chains share one sample of origin, sequenced in a study of cytomegalovirus exposure and HLA in healthy donors. This PCR relied on a set of 60 Vbeta primers and 13 Jbeta primers. Sequencing was performed with immunoSEQ multiplex PCR; in TCRdb, only in-frame clones are kept and a portion is missing. The sample consists of about 150,000 clones, 80% to 90% of them appearing once. Sequenced sample: PBMCs. The receptors come from a woman aged 40 to 50 in good health and CMV-seropositive.

The table lists this clone with a count of one. The chain links TRBV25-1 to TRBJ2-3, with 7 bases identical to TRBD2. This CDR3 comprises 15 residues. V lost 4 bases, J lost 2 bases, and 6 bases stayed unmatched. The germline gives CDR1 MGHDK, CDR2 SYGVNS. The CDR3 sequence is CASSARGGSTDTQYF. CDR3 sequence (DNA): TGTGCCAGCAGTGCACGCGGGGGTTCCACAGATACGCAGTATTTT. Full variable domain (missing parts from reference TRBV25-1 and TRBJ2-3): EADIYQTPRYLVIGTGKKITLECSQTMGHDKMYWYQQDPGMELHLIHYSYGVNSTEKGDLSSESTVSRIRTEHFPLTLESARPSHTSQYLCASSARGGSTDTQYFGPGTRLTVL.

This chain connects TRBV28 to TRBJ1-2; TRBD1 agrees at 7 bases. The CDR3 consists of 14 residues. Germline V lookup: CDR1 MDHEN, CDR2 SYDVKM. V trimming: 3 bases; J trimming: 4 bases; junction bases outside the gene matches: 5. For the CDR3, the DNA is TGTGCCAGCAGTTTCGGGGACAGTTTCTATGGCTACACCTTC. Protein: CASSFGDSFYGYTF.

V and J are TRBV5-1 and TRBJ2-7, with 11 positions matching TRBD2. With 0 bases clipped from V and 6 bases from J, the junction kept 2 bases outside the gene matches. The CDR3 runs to 14 residues. Germline V gene sequence: CDR1 SGHRS, CDR2 YFSETQ. The CDR3 bases are TGCGCCAGCAGCTTGGTAGCGGGGGGGCGCGAGCAGTACTTC. As protein: CASSLVAGGREQYF.

The chain combines TRBV28 with TRBJ2-3, with 11 bases matching TRBD1. The ends lost 5 bases at V and 4 bases at J; junction bases unmatched: 8. This CDR3 comprises 16 residues. Germline values: CDR1 MDHEN, CDR2 SYDVKM. The CDR3 nucleotides read TGTGCCAGCAGTATTCCCGGACAGGGGGCCTCAGATACGCAGTATTTT. This encodes CASSIPGQGASDTQYF.

The chain has TRBV18 and TRBJ1-1, with D hard to call. The CDR3 spans 14 residues. Germline V gene sequence: CDR1 KGHSH, CDR2 LQKENI. Trimming took off 1 base at V and 0 bases at J, with 6 bases between the two ends. The CDR3 nucleotides read TGTGCCAGCTCACCACAGCGGTTGAACACTGAAGCTTTCTTT. It translates to CASSPQRLNTEAFF.

The chain links TRBV28 to TRBJ1-1, with 7 bases fitting TRBD1. In germline, CDR1 is MDHEN, CDR2 SYDVKM. This CDR3 contains 15 residues. V gave up 6 bases and J gave up 5 bases; unmatched junction bases: 12. The CDR3 protein is CASSFEGARRTEAFF. The CDR3 region has the DNA TGTGCCAGCAGCTTTGAGGGGGCGCGGAGGACTGAAGCTTTCTTT.

A single count supports this clone. V gene TRBV7-2 combines with J gene TRBJ2-2, with 7 bases that match TRBD1. The V gene end was trimmed by 5 bases and the J gene end by 2 bases; junction bases not matched to a gene: 5. The germline V gene has CDR1 SGHTA and CDR2 FQGNSA. This CDR3 has 15 amino acids. The DNA for the CDR3 is TGTGCCAGCAGCCGGGACAGCTCAAACACCGGGGAGCTGTTTTTT. Translation: CASSRDSSNTGELFF.

The V and J genes are TRBV4-1 and TRBJ2-1; D is uncertain. The CDR3 runs to 16 residues. Per germline, CDR1 MGHRA and CDR2 YSYEKL. V shed 0 bases and J shed 0 bases, with 9 bases lying between them. For the CDR3, the DNA is TGCGCCAGCAGCCAAGAGGAGTTCCTCTCCTACAATGAGCAGTTCTTC. Encoded protein: CASSQEEFLSYNEQFF.

The chain recombines TRBV5-1 with TRBJ1-3, with a tentative D call TRBD1 (5 bases). V was trimmed by 0 bases and J by 4 bases, leaving 11 bases between them. This CDR3 is built from 15 residues. The germline V gene has CDR1 SGHRS and CDR2 YFSETQ. The CDR3: CASSLVGATGNTIYF. The CDR3 DNA reads as TGCGCCAGCAGCTTGGTTGGGGCAACGGGAAACACCATATATTTT. The full variable domain, its missing parts supplied by reference TRBV5-1 and TRBJ1-3, is KAGVTQTPRYLIKTRGQQVTLSCSPISGHRSVSWYQQTPGQGLQFLFEYFSETQRNKGNFPGRFSGRQFSNSRSEMNVSTLELGDSALYLCASSLVGATGNTIYFGEGSWLTVV.

The chain recombines TRBV4-2 with TRBJ1-4, with 8 bases lining up with TRBD1. Germline V lookup: CDR1 LGHNA, CDR2 YNFKEQ. With 0 bases clipped from V and 10 bases from J, the junction kept 19 bases outside the gene matches. The CDR3 runs to 19 residues. CDR3 region: CASSQDGAGGAGNSAKLFF. In DNA, the CDR3 is TGTGCCAGCAGCCAAGATGGGGCAGGGGGCGCGGGGAACTCGGCAAAACTGTTTTTT.

Details on this clone: Additional DNA sequences in this sample encode the identical CDR3. V and J are TRBV9 and TRBJ2-5, with a tentative D call TRBD2 (5 bases). This CDR3 is 14 amino acids long. V lost 0 bases to trimming and J lost 1 base, with 7 bases between them. Germline-derived CDR1 and CDR2 are SGDLS and YYNGEE. The CDR3 region has the DNA TGTGCCAGCAGCGTAGGCGGAGGCCAAGAGACCCAGTACTTC. Protein sequence: CASSVGGGQETQYF.

The chain links TRBV6-6 to TRBJ2-7; 9 positions agree with TRBD2. The CDR3 loop spans 15 amino acids. Germline trimming cut 2 bases from V and 5 bases from J; bases unmatched to any gene: 7. CDR1 MNHNY and CDR2 SVGAGI come from the germline V gene (reference sequence). CDR3 loop: CASSYGAGGHDEQYF. CDR3 nucleotide sequence: TGTGCCAGCAGTTACGGAGCGGGAGGTCATGACGAGCAGTACTTC.

The V gene is TRBV30, the J gene TRBJ1-2, with D maybe TRBD1 (6 bases). The germline CDR1 and CDR2 sequences are GTSNPN and SVGIG (reference sequence). This CDR3 region has 10 residues. Trimming pared 8 bases from V and 8 bases from J, leaving 12 bases between. CDR3 bases: TGTGCCAGTTACAGGGTCGGCTACACCTTC. Its translation: CASYRVGYTF.

This chain connects TRBV19 to TRBJ2-7; 13 bases line up with TRBD2. Trimming at V came to 3 bases and at J to 6 bases, leaving 8 bases not matched to a gene. The CDR3 is made up of 16 amino acids. CDR1 is LNHDA, CDR2 SQIVND, per germline (reference sequence). The CDR3 region is CASSIGTSGISSEQYF. CDR3 DNA: TGTGCCAGTAGTATCGGGACTAGCGGGATTTCAAGCGAGCAGTACTTC.

The V and J genes are TRBV28 and TRBJ2-5; TRBD1 agrees at 8 bases. The DNA end lines up better with TRBJ2-7; the J call may be wrong. This CDR3 is built from 14 residues. Germline CDR1 reads MDHEN; CDR2 reads SYDVKM. CDR3 in DNA: TGTGCCAGCAGTTTAGGACAGGGAATCCACGAGCAGTACTTC. It yields the protein CASSLGQGIHEQYF.

The chain carries TRBV4-1 and TRBJ2-7; 8 bases fit TRBD2. The CDR3 covers 18 residues. V lost 0 bases and J lost 0; bases outside the gene matches: 10. Germline V CDR1 and CDR2: MGHRA, YSYEKL. CDR3 loop: CASSQDSRAGGFSYEQYF. For the CDR3, the DNA is TGCGCCAGCAGCCAAGACTCTCGGGCGGGGGGCTTCTCCTACGAGCAGTACTTC.

This chain links TRBV30 with TRBJ2-3; a possible D gene is TRBD1 (6 bases). Germline CDR1 and CDR2: GTSNPN and SVGIG (reference sequence). This CDR3 has 11 residues. Trimming pared 5 bases from V and 5 bases from J, leaving 8 bases between. This CDR3 is CAWSTGDTQYF. The CDR3 DNA reads TGTGCCTGGTCGACAGGAGATACGCAGTATTTT.

This clone has a single count. The CDR3 nucleotides are TGTGCCAGCAGTGATTCCCAAACAGGGAATGGCTACACCTTC. Its translation: CASSDSQTGNGYTF. The genes are TRBV25-1 and TRBJ1-2; possible D gene TRBD1, 6 bases. Per germline, CDR1 MGHDK and CDR2 SYGVNS. V lost 3 bases, J lost 6 bases, and 14 bases lay in between. The CDR3 is 14 amino acids.

This rearrangement joins TRBV30 to TRBJ1-2, with a possible D match to TRBD1 (5 bases). The CDR3 has 11 amino acids. V was pared by 1 base and J by 8 bases, with 8 bases between. Germline-derived CDR1 and CDR2 are GTSNPN and SVGIG (reference sequence). The CDR3 reads CAWSEYRGYTF. The DNA of the CDR3 is TGTGCCTGGAGTGAATACAGGGGCTACACCTTC.

This clone was observed a few times. V gene TRBV11-2 combines with J gene TRBJ1-1; D call uncertain. V lost 1 base, J lost 5 bases, and 11 bases lay in between. This CDR3 is built from 14 residues. Germline V gives CDR1 SGHAT, CDR2 FQNNGV. CDR3 DNA: TGTGCCAGCAGCTTAGCTCCGGGAGGGACTGAAGCTTTCTTT. Its translation is CASSLAPGGTEAFF.

This clone has only a few counts. This chain connects TRBV28 to TRBJ1-6; D possibly corresponds to TRBD1 (5 bases). The germline V gene has CDR1 MDHEN and CDR2 SYDVKM. The length of the CDR3 is 14 residues. V shed 2 bases and J shed 7 bases, with 9 bases lying between them. In DNA, the CDR3 is TGTGCCAGCAGTTTAGACAGTACAAATTCACCCCTCCACTTT. It encodes CASSLDSTNSPLHF. The full variable domain, with the rest looked up from reference TRBV28 and TRBJ1-6, is DVKVTQSSRYLVKRTGEKVFLECVQDMDHENMFWYRQDPGLGLRLIYFSYDVKMKEKGDIPEGYSVSREKKERFSLILESASTNQTSMYLCASSLDSTNSPLHFGNGTRLTVT.

The V call is TRBV19, the J call TRBJ2-3, with D perhaps matching TRBD2 (5 bases). V lost 6 bases, J lost 0 bases, and 10 bases lay in between. The CDR3 spans 14 residues. Germline V CDR1 and CDR2: LNHDA, SQIVND (reference sequence). CDR3 in amino acids: CASSLAFSTDTQYF. The DNA of the CDR3 is TGTGCCAGTAGCCTAGCTTTCAGCACAGATACGCAGTATTTT.

The V and J genes are TRBV30 and TRBJ2-7; D may be TRBD2 (6 bases). Trimming removed 7 bases from V and 3 bases from J, with 13 bases in between. This CDR3 comprises 12 residues. Germline CDR1 GTSNPN, CDR2 SVGIG (reference sequence). The CDR3 coding sequence is TGTGCCTTTAATAGCGGAGTCTACGAGCAGTACTTC. Translation: CAFNSGVYEQYF.